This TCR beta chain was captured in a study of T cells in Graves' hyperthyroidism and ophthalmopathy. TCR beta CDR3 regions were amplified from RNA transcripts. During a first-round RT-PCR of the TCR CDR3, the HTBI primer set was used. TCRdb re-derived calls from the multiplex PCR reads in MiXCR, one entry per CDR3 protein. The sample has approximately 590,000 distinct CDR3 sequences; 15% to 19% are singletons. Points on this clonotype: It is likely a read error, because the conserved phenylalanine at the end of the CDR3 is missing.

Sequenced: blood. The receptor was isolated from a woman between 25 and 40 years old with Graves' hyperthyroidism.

CDR3 bases: TGTGCCTGGAGTGTGGGGAAGGGCACTGAAGCTTTCCTT. This translates into CAWSVGKGTEAFL. The chain couples TRBV30 to TRBJ1-1; no clear D. Trimming stripped 0 bases from V and 4 bases from J, with 9 bases between. Germline loops: CDR1 GTSNPN, CDR2 SVGIG (reference sequence). CDR3 length: 13 residues.